This TCR beta chain was observed in a study of T-cell reconstitution after alpha-beta-depleted transplantation in children. TCRbeta library construction was performed incorporating unique molecular identifiers. TCRdb re-called the PCR reads with MiXCR, one entry per CDR3 protein. The sample shows around 250,000 distinct CDR3 sequences, around 9.6% of them seen only once. Germline V gene lookup returns CDR1 KGHDR and CDR2 SFDVKD. There are 15 residues in the CDR3. Losses at the gene ends were 4 bases for V and 5 bases for J; bases not matched to a gene: 4. The chain has TRBV24-1 and TRBJ2-1; the match to TRBD2 covers 10 bases. The clonotype originates from a human donor who donated a stem cell graft to a child with SCID. The sample was PBMCs from the stem cell graft donor, taken from the stem cell graft. CDR3 residues: CATSEAGGPDNEQFF. CDR3 DNA sequence: TGTGCCACCAGTGAAGCGGGGGGGCCGGACAATGAGCAGTTCTTC.